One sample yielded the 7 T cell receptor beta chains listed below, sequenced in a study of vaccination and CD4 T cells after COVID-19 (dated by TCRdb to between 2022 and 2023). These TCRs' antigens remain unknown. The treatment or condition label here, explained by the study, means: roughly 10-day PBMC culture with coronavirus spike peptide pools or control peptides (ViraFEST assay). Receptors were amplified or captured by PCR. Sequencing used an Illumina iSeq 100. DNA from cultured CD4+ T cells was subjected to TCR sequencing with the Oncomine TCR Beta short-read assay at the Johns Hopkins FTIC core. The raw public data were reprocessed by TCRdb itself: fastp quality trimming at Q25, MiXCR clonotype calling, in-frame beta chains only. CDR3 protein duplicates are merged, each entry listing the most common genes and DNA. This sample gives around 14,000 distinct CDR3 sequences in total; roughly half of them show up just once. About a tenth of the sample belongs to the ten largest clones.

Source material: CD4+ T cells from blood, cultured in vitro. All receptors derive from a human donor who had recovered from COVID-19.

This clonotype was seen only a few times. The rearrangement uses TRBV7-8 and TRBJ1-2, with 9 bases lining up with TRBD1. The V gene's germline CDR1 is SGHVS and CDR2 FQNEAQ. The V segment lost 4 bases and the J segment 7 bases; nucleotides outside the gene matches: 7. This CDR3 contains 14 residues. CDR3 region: CASSSRTGDRGYTF. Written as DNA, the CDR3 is TGTGCCAGCAGCTCAAGGACAGGGGACCGTGGCTACACCTTC.

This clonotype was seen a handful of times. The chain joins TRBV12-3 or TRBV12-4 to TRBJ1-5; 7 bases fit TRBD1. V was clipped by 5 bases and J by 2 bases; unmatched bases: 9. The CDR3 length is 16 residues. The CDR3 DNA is TGTGCCAGCAGTGTCAGACAGGGTAGCCGCAATCAGCCCCAGCATTTT. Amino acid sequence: CASSVRQGSRNQPQHF.

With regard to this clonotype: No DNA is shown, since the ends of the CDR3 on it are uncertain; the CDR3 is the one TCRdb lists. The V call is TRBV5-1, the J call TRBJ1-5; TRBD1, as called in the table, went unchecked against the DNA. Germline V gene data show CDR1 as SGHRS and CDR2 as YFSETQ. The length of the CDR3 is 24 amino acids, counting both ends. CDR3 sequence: CASTNQTSMYLCASRGDSNQPQHF.

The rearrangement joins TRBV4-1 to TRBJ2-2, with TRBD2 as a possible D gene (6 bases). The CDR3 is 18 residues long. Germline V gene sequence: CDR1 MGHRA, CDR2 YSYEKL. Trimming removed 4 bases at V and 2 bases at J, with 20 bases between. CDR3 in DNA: TGCGCCAGCAGCCCTCCCCTCCTCGGAGGGCAAAACACCGGGGAGCTGTTTTTT. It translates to CASSPPLLGGQNTGELFF.

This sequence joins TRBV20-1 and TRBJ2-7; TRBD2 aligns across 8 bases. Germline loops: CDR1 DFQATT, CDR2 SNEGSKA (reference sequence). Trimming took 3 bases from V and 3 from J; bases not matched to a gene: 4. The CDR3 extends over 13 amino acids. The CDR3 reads CSASGRALYEQYF. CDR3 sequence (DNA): TGCAGTGCTAGCGGGAGGGCCCTCTACGAGCAGTACTTC.

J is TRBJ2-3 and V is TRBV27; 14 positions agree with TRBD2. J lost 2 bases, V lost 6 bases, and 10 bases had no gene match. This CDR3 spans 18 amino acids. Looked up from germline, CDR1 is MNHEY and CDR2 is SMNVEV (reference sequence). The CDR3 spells CASSAGLAGAGTTDTQYF. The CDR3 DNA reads TGTGCCAGCAGCGCGGGACTAGCGGGGGCCGGGACCACAGATACGCAGTATTTT.

In DNA, the CDR3 is TGTGCCAGCAGCTGGATACAGGGGGCCGGAGAGACCCAGTACTTC. Translating it yields CASSWIQGAGETQYF. This chain joins TRBV6-2 or TRBV6-3 and TRBJ2-5; TRBD1 matches at 9 bases. CDR1 is MNHEY, CDR2 SVGEGT, per germline. The CDR3 is 15 amino acids. With V trimmed by 6 bases and J by 4 bases, 9 bases remained unmatched.